This TCR beta chain stems from a study of cytomegalovirus exposure and HLA in healthy donors. The primer mix had 60 Vbeta and 13 Jbeta primers. TCRdb's copy holds only in-frame clones and misses some; the assay was immunoSEQ multiplex PCR. This table has 100,000 to 150,000 clones, over 9.5% appearing once. CDR1 and CDR2 from the germline V gene are LNHDA and SQIVND (reference sequence). Trimming at V came to 4 bases and at J to 9 bases, leaving 5 bases not matched to a gene. This CDR3 spans 14 amino acids. This clone showed up just a few times. No antigen is known for it. Regarding the study as a whole: A later analysis linked about 17,000 TCR beta sequences to HLA alleles at 0.05 false discovery rate.

Sample: PBMCs. The rearrangement links TRBV19 to TRBJ2-1, with TRBD2 matching over 11 bases. The source is a woman aged 18-35 years in good health and CMV-seropositive. CDR3 sequence reads: CASSTPTSGTEQFF. Written as DNA, the CDR3 is TGTGCCAGTAGTACACCGACTAGCGGGACTGAGCAGTTCTTC.